This note documents a single TCR beta chain sequence. Antigen specificity is unknown. CDR3 size: 17 residues. Trimming took off 3 bases at V and 0 bases at J, with 12 bases between the two ends. Germline values: CDR1 MNHEY, CDR2 SMNVEV (reference sequence). The sample belongs to a study of pediatric ulcerative colitis. One to two pinch biopsies were taken from the rectum during colonoscopy. TCRdb's table, derived via immunoSEQ multiplex PCR, lists solely in-frame clones and lacks some. The data contain tens of thousands of clones, roughly 73% of them singletons. Study results and caveats: Some T cells in rectal biopsies may come from blood, especially with overt colitis.

The sample taken for sequencing was gut tissue. The genes are TRBV27 and TRBJ2-6; D is perhaps TRBD1 or TRBD2 (6 bases each). This TCR was recovered from a boy younger than 18 with moderate ulcerative colitis. CDR3 region: CASSLIGGHSGANVLTF. CDR3 sequence (DNA): TGTGCCAGCAGTTTGATAGGGGGGCACTCTGGGGCCAACGTCCTGACTTTC.